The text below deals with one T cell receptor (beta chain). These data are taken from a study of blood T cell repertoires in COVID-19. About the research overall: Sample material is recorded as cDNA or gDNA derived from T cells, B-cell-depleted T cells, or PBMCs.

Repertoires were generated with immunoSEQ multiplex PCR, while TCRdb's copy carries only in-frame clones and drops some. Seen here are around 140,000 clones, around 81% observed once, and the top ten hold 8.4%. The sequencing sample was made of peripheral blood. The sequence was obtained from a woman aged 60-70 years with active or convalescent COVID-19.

The CDR3 loop reads CATSRDNRGGLRAGELFF. CDR3 nucleotides: TGTGCCACCAGCAGAGATAACAGGGGTGGGCTGAGGGCCGGGGAGCTGTTTTTT. This rearrangement joins TRBV15 to TRBJ2-2; TRBD1 matches 7 bases. With 0 bases clipped from V and 6 bases from J, the junction kept 13 bases outside the gene matches. Germline V gene sequence: CDR1 LNHNV, CDR2 YYDKDF (reference sequence). The CDR3 sequence is 18 residues long.